This paragraph reports one TCR beta chain. Its antigen is unknown. This specimen belongs to a study of blood T cells in healthy people across ages. Study details: Per two T cells, about one barcoded beta molecule was captured through template switching. Study observations and caveats: TCR beta diversity per million T cells fell roughly linearly with age.

A second PCR, run for roughly 7 to 11 cycles, used a sample-barcoded 5' primer plus a J-beta primer mix. No fewer than 2.5 million CDR3-containing paired-end reads came from each sample. TCRdb redid the calling of the 5' RACE reads with MiXCR, one entry per CDR3 protein. Of 1.5 million to 2 million distinct CDR3 sequences in the sample, 28% were seen once. The authors drew ten milliliters of peripheral blood from each donor. Specimen: blood. This receptor was taken from a woman aged 25 to 39 in good health.

CDR3 sequence: CASSYRRAADTQYF. The CDR3, as DNA: TGTGCCAGCAGTTACCGGAGGGCCGCAGATACGCAGTATTTT. This chain connects TRBV6-5 to TRBJ2-3; weak D call: TRBD2 (6 bases). Germline CDR1 is MNHEY and CDR2 is SVGAGI. The CDR3 contains 14 residues. Trimming shortened V by 2 bases and J by 4 bases, and 10 bases separated the two germline ends.